Listed below are T cell receptor beta chains from one sample, sequenced in a study of T cells in Graves' hyperthyroidism and ophthalmopathy. TCRdb re-called the multiplex PCR reads with MiXCR, one entry per CDR3 protein. This repertoire shows under 550,000 distinct CDR3 sequences, about 20% found once; its top ten account for over 45%. Sequenced input: blood. Receptors were obtained from a man between 40 and 49 years old with Graves' ophthalmopathy. The CDR3 runs from the conserved cysteine through the conserved F or W. A D gene is named only where the DNA matches it firmly. Clone sizes are given selectively: once, few, many, or a class where the clone is expanded.

CASSSSRVRETQYF,TGTGCCAGCAGTTCATCAAGGGTCCGGGAGACCCAGTACTTC,TRBV27,few,NA,TRBJ2-5
CASSYLMGGLAGVSSRYNEQFF,TGTGCCAGCAGTTACTTGATGGGGGGACTAGCGGGAGTAAGTTCTCGGTACAATGAGCAGTTCTTC,TRBV6-2/TRBV6-3,many,TRBD2,TRBJ2-1
CASSATGLLNNEQFF,TGCGCCAGCAGCGCGACAGGGCTGTTAAACAATGAGCAGTTCTTC,TRBV5-1,NA,TRBD1,TRBJ2-1
CTSSSPGQGRETQYF,TGTACCAGCAGTTCGCCGGGACAGGGGAGAGAGACCCAGTACTTC,TRBV28,NA,TRBD1,TRBJ2-5
CSAAGHPGLAAEQFF,TGCAGTGCTGCCGGGCACCCGGGACTAGCCGCTGAGCAGTTCTTC,TRBV20-1,many,TRBD2,TRBJ2-1
CASSPGQGPYGYTF,TGTGCCAGCAGCCCGGGACAGGGACCCTATGGCTACACCTTC,TRBV4-2,few,TRBD1,TRBJ1-2
CASRAGTGISYEQYF,TGTGCCAGCAGGGCCGGGACAGGGATCTCCTACGAGCAGTACTTC,TRBV12-3/TRBV12-4,many,TRBD1,TRBJ2-7
CASGQGRSYNEQFF,TGTGCCTCGGGACAGGGACGCTCCTACAATGAGCAGTTCTTC,TRBV10-3,NA,TRBD1,TRBJ2-1
CASSLKGAQPQHF,TGTGCCAGCAGTTTAAAAGGTGCGCAGCCCCAGCATTTT,TRBV12-3/TRBV12-4,few,NA,TRBJ1-5
CASIPGGNYEQYF,TGTGCCAGCATCCCGGGAGGGAACTACGAGCAGTACTTC,TRBV28,NA,TRBD2,TRBJ2-7
CASSLVGLAGEQFF,TGTGCCAGCAGTTTAGTAGGACTAGCGGGAGAGCAGTTCTTC,TRBV12-3/TRBV12-4,many,TRBD2,TRBJ2-1
CASSFSVTPEQFF,TGCGCCAGCAGCTTTTCGGTAACTCCTGAGCAGTTCTTC,TRBV5-1,NA,NA,TRBJ2-1
CASSPRGAVNTGELFF,TGCGCCAGCAGCCCCCGGGGGGCAGTGAACACCGGGGAGCTGTTTTTT,TRBV5-1,few,NA,TRBJ2-2
CASSLGPSGAYEQYF,TGTGCCAGCAGCTTAGGACCTAGCGGGGCCTACGAGCAGTACTTC,TRBV11-2,NA,TRBD2,TRBJ2-7
CSARVDSRETQYF,TGCAGTGCTAGAGTCGACTCCCGTGAGACCCAGTACTTC,TRBV20-1,NA,NA,TRBJ2-5
CATSKGGYGTDTQYF,TGTGCCACCAGCAAGGGAGGGTATGGCACAGATACGCAGTATTTT,TRBV15,NA,TRBD2,TRBJ2-3
CASSLTGVVFGYTF,TGTGCCAGCAGTTTAACAGGGGTGGTCTTTGGCTACACCTTC,TRBV12-3/TRBV12-4,few,TRBD1,TRBJ1-2
CASSVGTGSTFEQFF,TGTGCCAGCAGCGTGGGGACAGGGTCCACTTTTGAGCAGTTCTTC,TRBV5-8,few,TRBD1,TRBJ2-1